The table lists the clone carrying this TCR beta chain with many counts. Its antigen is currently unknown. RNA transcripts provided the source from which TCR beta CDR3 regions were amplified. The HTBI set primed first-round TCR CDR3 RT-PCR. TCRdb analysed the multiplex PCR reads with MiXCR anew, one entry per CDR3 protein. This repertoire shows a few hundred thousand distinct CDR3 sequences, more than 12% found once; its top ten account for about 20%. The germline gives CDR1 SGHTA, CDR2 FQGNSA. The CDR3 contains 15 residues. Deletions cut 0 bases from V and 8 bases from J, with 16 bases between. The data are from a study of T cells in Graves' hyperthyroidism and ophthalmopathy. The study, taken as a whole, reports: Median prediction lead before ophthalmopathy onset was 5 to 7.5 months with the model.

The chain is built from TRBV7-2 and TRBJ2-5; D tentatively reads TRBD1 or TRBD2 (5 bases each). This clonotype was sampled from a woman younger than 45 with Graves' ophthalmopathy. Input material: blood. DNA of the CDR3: TGTGCCAGCAGCTTAGCGAGGACCCGGGGCGAAACCCAGTACTTC. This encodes CASSLARTRGETQYF.